A selection of T cell receptor beta chains follows, all from one sample in a study of T-cell reconstitution after alpha-beta-depleted transplantation in children. TCRdb processed the PCR reads anew with MiXCR; each CDR3 protein has one entry. The sample carries fewer than 400,000 distinct CDR3 sequences, roughly 20% recorded once. Here the sequenced sample was PBMCs from the stem cell graft donor, taken from the stem cell graft. Receptors were obtained from a human donor who donated a stem cell graft to a child with acute myeloid leukemia. CDR3s include the opening cysteine and the closing phenylalanine or tryptophan. A D gene is named only where the DNA matches it firmly. Only part of the rows carry a size: once, few, many, or a class if the clone is expanded.

j_call v_call d_call clone_size cdr3_aa cdr3_nt
TRBJ1-4 TRBV25-1 NA few CASTPGTENEKLFF TGTGCCAGCACCCCAGGGACCGAGAATGAAAAACTGTTTTTT
TRBJ2-3 TRBV20-1 TRBD2 NA CSALLLAGPRDTQYF TGCAGTGCTCTCTTACTAGCGGGACCTAGGGATACGCAGTATTTT
TRBJ1-1 TRBV10-2 NA few CASRPRSTEAFF TGCGCCAGCAGGCCGAGGAGCACTGAAGCTTTCTTT
TRBJ2-2 TRBV20-1 TRBD1 few CSVQGDTGELFF TGCAGTGTTCAGGGGGACACCGGGGAGCTGTTTTTT
TRBJ2-1 TRBV19 TRBD2 NA CASSMGLAGNEQFF TGTGCCAGTAGTATGGGACTAGCGGGTAATGAGCAGTTCTTC
TRBJ2-7 TRBV27 TRBD2 NA CASSSRLAGEQYF TGTGCCAGCAGTTCCCGTTTAGCGGGCGAGCAGTACTTC
TRBJ1-5 TRBV25-1 TRBD1 many CASSDSGQGSESNQPQHF TGTGCCAGCAGTGATTCTGGACAGGGTTCCGAAAGCAATCAGCCCCAGCATTTT
TRBJ2-1 TRBV12-3/TRBV12-4 NA few CASSPEGVNEQFF TGTGCCAGCAGTCCAGAGGGAGTCAATGAGCAGTTCTTC
TRBJ1-5 TRBV12-3/TRBV12-4 NA few CASRRDSNQPQHF TGTGCCAGCAGGCGGGACAGCAATCAGCCCCAGCATTTT
TRBJ2-1 TRBV24-1 NA many CATSAPGGVYNEQFF TGTGCCACCAGTGCCCCCGGAGGGGTCTACAATGAGCAGTTCTTC
TRBJ2-6 TRBV13 NA many CASSRTISGANVLTF TGTGCCAGCAGCCGGACCATCTCTGGGGCCAACGTCCTGACTTTC
TRBJ2-1 TRBV6-1 TRBD2 NA CASKSETSPYNEQFF TGTGCCAGCAAGTCTGAGACTAGCCCTTACAATGAGCAGTTCTTC
TRBJ2-3 TRBV24-1 TRBD2 few CATSDIIAGEEADTQYF TGTGCCACCAGTGACATAATAGCGGGAGAGGAGGCAGATACGCAGTATTTT
TRBJ2-7 TRBV12-3/TRBV12-4 TRBD2 NA CASRFVASGAYEQYF TGTGCCAGCAGGTTTGTGGCTAGCGGGGCCTACGAGCAGTACTTC
TRBJ2-7 TRBV28 NA NA CASSFIGVGYEQYF TGTGCCAGCAGTTTTATAGGGGTAGGGTACGAGCAGTACTTC
TRBJ2-2 TRBV6-2/TRBV6-3 NA few CASEWDSDLANTGELFF TGTGCCAGCGAATGGGACTCCGATCTCGCGAACACCGGGGAGCTGTTTTTT
TRBJ2-1 TRBV12-3/TRBV12-4 TRBD2 NA CASNGIGTSGWNEQFF TGTGCCAGCAACGGGATAGGGACTAGCGGGTGGAATGAGCAGTTCTTC
TRBJ2-7 TRBV10-3 TRBD1 few CAISEPDRGYEQYF TGTGCCATCAGTGAGCCGGACAGGGGCTACGAGCAGTACTTC
TRBJ2-5 TRBV7-2 NA few CASSPSGGMETQYF TGTGCCAGCAGCCCCTCTGGAGGGATGGAGACCCAGTACTTC
TRBJ2-1 TRBV25-1 TRBD2 many CASSTSVSYNEQFF TGTGCCAGCAGTACTAGCGTCTCCTACAATGAGCAGTTCTTC
TRBJ2-3 TRBV11-2 NA many CASSSTGRSTDTQYF TGTGCCAGCAGCTCGACAGGGAGGAGCACAGATACGCAGTATTTT
TRBJ1-2 TRBV19 TRBD1 NA CASSPTGTGGNYGYTF TGTGCCAGTAGTCCCACCGGGACAGGGGGCAACTATGGCTACACCTTC